This T cell receptor (beta chain) is from a study of identifying expanded T cells in peripheral blood. The study, taken as a whole, reports: Technical replicates showed about 1.1 changed clones; approximately 2 weeks around 15; four weeks 19.

This CDR3 is built from 13 residues. Trimming left V 2 bases short and J 7 bases short, with 10 bases between. Germline loops: CDR1 MNHNS, CDR2 SASEGT. TCRdb keeps only in-frame clones here, not all; method: immunoSEQ multiplex PCR. Altogether approximately 140,000 clones are present, about 88% being singletons, with the ten largest covering about 8%. For this clone: What it binds is unknown.

Collection occurred without any documented infections or immune events in donors. The genes are TRBV6-1 and TRBJ2-3, with D perhaps matching TRBD1 or TRBD2 (5 bases each). Sequences were obtained from blood. The TCR was taken from a person aged 18 to 69 in good health. The CDR3 protein is CASSEPQGHTQYF. The CDR3 DNA is TGTGCCAGCAGTGAACCCCAGGGACATACGCAGTATTTT.